Below, 20 T cell receptor beta chains from the same sample are listed, as sequenced in a study of tumor and adjacent non-tumor tissue in lung cancer. No cell sorting was done before RNA was extracted from the tissue. A modified ARM-PCR protocol with three rounds of nested PCR amplified TCRbeta. MiXCR was run by TCRdb on the multiplex PCR reads, yielding one entry per CDR3 protein. The table lists over 110,000 distinct CDR3 sequences, around 67% of them singletons. The sequenced material came from lung tumor tissue. The receptors originated from a man aged 55 to 70 with small cell lung cancer.

Points on this clonotype: The junction shows a germline mismatch at one end, possibly a read error. The chain couples TRBV11-3 to TRBJ2-1; D is ambiguous. In germline, CDR1 is SGHNT, CDR2 YENEEA. This CDR3 comprises 14 residues. This chain's CDR3 is CASSAPGFANEEYF. The CDR3 DNA reads TGTGCCAGCAGCGCCCCCGGCTTTGCAAATGAGGAGTACTTC.

V is TRBV10-2 and J is TRBJ2-5; 7 bases line up with TRBD2. CDR1 and CDR2 (germline): WSHSY, SAAADI. The CDR3 contains 14 residues. V shed 6 bases, J shed 9 bases, and the junction held 13 bases outside the gene matches. The CDR3 is CASSKSASGLSQYF. Written as DNA, the CDR3 is TGCGCCAGCAGCAAGTCTGCTAGCGGCCTGTCCCAGTACTTC.

This clonotype was seen just once. The J gene is TRBJ2-7, the V gene TRBV5-5; D gene ambiguous. Germline V CDR1 and CDR2: SGHKS, YYEKEE (reference sequence). V dropped 0 bases and J dropped 6 bases, with 16 bases sitting between them. The CDR3 sequence is 15 residues long. The chain's CDR3 is CASSLDGGRSLEQYF. The CDR3 DNA reads as TGTGCCAGCAGCTTGGATGGTGGGCGCTCTCTCGAGCAGTACTTC. The variable domain in full, completed from reference TRBV5-5 and TRBJ2-7, reads DAGVTQSPTHLIKTRGQQVTLRCSPISGHKSVSWYQQVLGQGPQFIFQYYEKEERGRGNFPDRFSARQFPNYSSELNVNALLLGDSALYLCASSLDGGRSLEQYFGPGTRLTVT.

In regard to this clonotype: Given the absence of the conserved phenylalanine or tryptophan at the CDR3 end, a read error is likely. This rearrangement joins TRBV20-1 to TRBJ2-7; TRBD2 aligns across 12 bases. The CDR3 totals 15 residues. Germline CDR1 and CDR2: DFQATT and SNEGSKA (reference sequence). The CDR3 spells CNAEPGTSGPYEQYL. CDR3 sequence (DNA): TGCAATGCTGAACCCGGGACTAGCGGGCCCTACGAGCAGTACCTC.

Points on this clonotype: Possible read error: a much larger clone is one base away. This chain connects TRBV20-1 to TRBJ2-5; TRBD1 matches 9 bases. The CDR3 has 13 residues. The V gene's germline CDR1 is DFQATT and CDR2 SNEGSKA (reference sequence). Written as DNA, the CDR3 is TGCAGTGCCCAGACGACAGGGGGAGAGACCCAGTGCTTC. It encodes CSAQTTGGETQCF.

The rearrangement joins TRBV24-1 to TRBJ2-1; possible D gene TRBD1, 6 bases. CDR3 length equals 16 residues. Trimming left V 0 bases short and J 5 bases short, with 13 bases between. Germline V gene sequence: CDR1 KGHDR, CDR2 SFDVKD. CDR3 DNA: TGTGCCACCAGTGATTTGCAGAGGACAGATAACAATGAGCAGTTCTTC. Translation gives CATSDLQRTDNNEQFF.

At least ten counts were recorded for this clonotype. The chain recombines TRBV6-1 with TRBJ1-2, with 7 bases that match TRBD1. This CDR3 region has 14 residues. The ends lost 2 bases at V and 4 bases at J; junction bases unmatched: 4. Germline values: CDR1 MNHNS, CDR2 SASEGT. This CDR3 is CASSELGTAYGYTF. DNA for the CDR3: TGTGCCAGCAGTGAACTCGGGACAGCCTATGGCTACACCTTC.

V usage is TRBV6-5 and J usage is TRBJ1-5, with 9 bases aligning to TRBD1. The germline V gene has CDR1 MNHEY and CDR2 SVGAGI. The ends lost 8 bases at V and 6 bases at J; junction bases unmatched: 17. The CDR3 spans 17 residues. The CDR3 region has the DNA TGTGCCAGCGGTCTCTCCGGGACAGGGAGGATGGGTCAGCCCCAGCATTTT. Translated: CASGLSGTGRMGQPQHF.

V gene TRBV5-4 combines with J gene TRBJ2-2; 7 positions agree with TRBD1. With V trimmed by 1 base and J by 3 bases, 6 bases remained unmatched. Germline V gene sequence: CDR1 SGHNT, CDR2 YYREEE (reference sequence). The CDR3 sequence is 16 residues long. The DNA of the CDR3 is TGTGCCAGCAGCTTGATAAACAGGGGACACACCGGGGAGCTGTTTTTT. Translated, it gives CASSLINRGHTGELFF.

The chain is built from TRBV24-1 and TRBJ2-5, with D unresolved. CDR3 size: 13 residues. The V end was cut by 4 bases, the J end by 0 bases, with 5 bases between. CDR1 KGHDR and CDR2 SFDVKD come from the germline V gene. The CDR3 coding sequence is TGTGCCACCAGTGACCCATACCAAGAGACCCAGTACTTC. Protein: CATSDPYQETQYF.

A remark on this clonotype: A much more abundant neighbour one base away suggests this may be a read error. V and J are TRBV18 and TRBJ1-2, with D maybe TRBD1 (6 bases). This CDR3 is 13 amino acids long. CDR1 is KGHSH, CDR2 LQKENI, per germline. Trimming took 1 base from V and 10 from J, leaving 13 bases between them. CDR3 sequence (DNA): TGTGCCAGCTCACCACGGGCAGGGGATGACTACACCTTC. It encodes CASSPRAGDDYTF.

As regards this clonotype: The final CDR3 position lacks the conserved phenylalanine or tryptophan, pointing to a likely read error. The chain uses TRBV10-3 and TRBJ1-1; D remains ambiguous. Germline V CDR1 and CDR2: ENHRY, SYGVKD. The CDR3 runs 13 residues. V lost 0 bases, J lost 7 bases, and 9 bases lay in between. CDR3 coding DNA: TGTGCCATCAGTGAGTCCGTGGGAAATGAAGCTTTCTAT. This encodes CAISESVGNEAFY.

Notes on this clonotype: A much larger clone lies a single base off, so this may be a read error. The chain is built from TRBV12-3 or TRBV12-4 and TRBJ2-2, with TRBD2 as a possible D gene (7 bases). The CDR3 runs to 15 residues. DNA of the CDR3: TGTGCCAGCAATAGGGGGAGGGAGAACATCGGGGAGCTGTTTTTT. Amino acids: CASNRGRENIGELFF.

This clonotype was seen just once. V gene TRBV19 combines with J gene TRBJ2-1, with D possibly matching TRBD2 (5 bases). This CDR3 region has 13 residues. Trimming removed 3 bases at V and 9 bases at J, with 12 bases between. Germline V lookup: CDR1 LNHDA, CDR2 SQIVND (reference sequence). CDR3 bases: TGTGCCAGTAGTATGATAGGGAGCGGTGAGCAGTTCTTC. Translation gives CASSMIGSGEQFF.

About this clonotype itself: At one end the junction does not follow the germline gene, possibly because of a read error. CDR3 protein: CASSRTGGLRGYIF. Here the CDR3 DNA reads TGTGCCAGCAGCCGGACAGGGGGTTTAAGGGGCTACATATTC. The chain has TRBV13 and TRBJ1-2; 10 bases agree with TRBD1. The length of the CDR3 is 14 residues. Germline V gene lookup returns CDR1 PRHDT and CDR2 FYEKMQ (reference sequence). Full variable domain (outside the CDR3, taken from reference TRBV13 and TRBJ1-2): AAGVIQSPRHLIKEKRETATLKCYPIPRHDTVYWYQQGPGQDPQFLISFYEKMQSDKGSIPDRFSAQQFSDYHSELNMSSLELGDSALYFCASSRTGGLRGYIFGSGTRLTVV.

A word on this clonotype: A much larger clone lies a single base off, so this may be a read error. This chain joins TRBV20-1 and TRBJ2-3; D ambiguous. This CDR3 region has 15 residues. Germline assignment: CDR1 DFQATT and CDR2 SNEGSKA (reference sequence). V was trimmed by 3 bases and J by 2 bases, leaving 15 bases between them. The chain's CDR3 is CSASNPVTDTDTQYF. In nucleotides, the CDR3 is TGCAGTGCTAGTAATCCGGTGACTGACACAGATACGCAGTATTTT.

As to this clonotype: The germline gene is not matched at one end of the junction; a read error may be the cause. This chain joins TRBV20-1 and TRBJ2-3, with TRBD2 matching 8 bases. The germline V gene encodes CDR1 DFQATT and CDR2 SNEGSKA (reference sequence). The CDR3 consists of 16 residues. The CDR3, as DNA: TGCATTGCTACGACCGGGACTGGCGGGAGGAGAGATACGCAGTATTTT. Protein sequence: CIATTGTGGRRDTQYF.

This clonotype was seen many times. The chain couples TRBV12-3 or TRBV12-4 to TRBJ2-2; 9 bases line up with TRBD2. The junction had 6 bases not matched to a gene; V was cut back by 3 bases and J by 7 bases. The CDR3 has 15 amino acids. CDR3 sequence (DNA): TGTGCCAGCAGTTTTGGGGGACTAGCTGTCGGGGAGCTGTTTTTT. It codes for CASSFGGLAVGELFF.

The gene calls are TRBV10-3 and TRBJ2-1, with a weak D call TRBD2 (6 bases). This CDR3 contains 11 residues. V gave up 3 bases and J gave up 10 bases, with 7 bases separating them. CDR1 and CDR2 (germline): ENHRY, SYGVKD. DNA for the CDR3: TGTGCCATCAGTGACAGCGGGGAGCAGTTCTTC. Protein: CAISDSGEQFF.

CDR3 DNA sequence: TGTGCCTGGAGGGGAGTGAAAAACATTCAGTACTTC. Translated: CAWRGVKNIQYF. The chain combines TRBV30 with TRBJ2-4, with D maybe TRBD2 (5 bases). V was pared by 3 bases and J by 4 bases, with 7 bases between. Germline V lookup: CDR1 GTSNPN, CDR2 SVGIG (reference sequence). The length of the CDR3 is 12 residues.